The rows below give T cell receptor beta chains drawn from one sample of a study of blood T cell repertoires in COVID-19. Some clones are missing from TCRdb's copy, which holds only in-frame ones; the method was immunoSEQ multiplex PCR. The repertoire holds roughly 200,000 clones, about nine tenths seen once, with around 1.5% in the top ten. The specimen was peripheral blood. Receptors originate from a man between 18 and 29 years old with active or convalescent COVID-19. CDR3s include the opening cysteine and the closing phenylalanine or tryptophan. Rows give clone size only sometimes, using once, few, many, or a class for an expanded clone.

TRBJ2-5 . TRBV27 CASSLYWTSGRFVHGETQYF
TRBJ2-1 . TRBV9 CASSGPTSGNINEQFF
TRBJ1-1 . TRBV5-1 CASKTDMNTEAFF
TRBJ1-2 . TRBV5-1 CASSSTGGANYGYTF
TRBJ2-2 . TRBV19 CASSIGTGGTGELFF
TRBJ2-7 . TRBV7-2 CASMSSGGSYEQYF
TRBJ2-3 . TRBV5-1 CASSFYRGPANTDTQYF
TRBJ2-3 . TRBV29-1 CSANRGGTDTQYF
TRBJ2-1 . TRBV6-2/TRBV6-3 CASSYRGTSYNEQFF
TRBJ1-1 . TRBV18 CASSPRSADGGGTEAFF
TRBJ2-1 . TRBV18 CASSRISGTGYNEQFF
TRBJ1-6 . TRBV2 CASSLEQGAPSSPLHF
TRBJ2-7 . TRBV12-3/TRBV12-4 CASSFINGDEQYF
TRBJ2-3 once TRBV6-5 CASSLIQGADTQYF
TRBJ1-1 . TRBV12-3/TRBV12-4 CASSFDSDTEAFF
TRBJ2-1 . TRBV27 CASSWLAVGYNEQFF
TRBJ1-2 . TRBV28 CASNTGLDRGDTF
TRBJ2-5 . TRBV4-1 CASSQVGQGAKETQYF
TRBJ1-2 . TRBV7-2 CASSSRGGDGGYTF
TRBJ1-5 . TRBV27 CASSLSRGSDQPQHF
TRBJ1-3 once TRBV6-1 CASSEFLYRRGNTIYF
TRBJ2-7 . TRBV28 CASRTGSPYEQYF
TRBJ1-1 . TRBV12-3/TRBV12-4 CASSSLTENEAFF
TRBJ1-2 . TRBV6-5 CAVSRQGWDYGYTF
TRBJ2-2 . TRBV6-6 CASSYSSLGELFF
TRBJ1-6 . TRBV6-5 CASSPKGGLSPLHF
TRBJ2-2 few TRBV29-1 CSVAGGSNTGELFF
TRBJ1-2 . TRBV5-1 CASSLQGRSRGYTF
TRBJ2-3 . TRBV18 CASSPIAPGLGTDTQYF
TRBJ1-2 . TRBV4-1 CASSQDSQGGAGYTF
TRBJ2-1 . TRBV12-5 CASGSLYRGSQFF
TRBJ2-5 . TRBV2 CASSGGLQETQYF
TRBJ2-1 . TRBV10-2 CASISGGDEQFF
TRBJ2-5 . TRBV15 CATSRRSGGPQETQYF
TRBJ2-2 . TRBV15 CATSRRDIGNTGELFF
TRBJ1-4 . TRBV25-1 CASSEYGREKLFF
TRBJ1-1 . TRBV12-3/TRBV12-4 CASTPGRGTEAFF
TRBJ2-1 . TRBV6-4 CASSEFPSGGAGEQFF
TRBJ1-3 . TRBV2 CASKGDSGNTIYF